One and the same sample provided the 17 T cell receptor beta chains below, sequenced in a study of vaccination effects on CD4 cells after COVID-19. Prior to sequencing, the ViraFEST assay stimulated PBMC with viral peptide pools, which expanded the antigen-specific CD4+ T cells. Subsequent to a culture period of less than twelve days, CD4+ T cells were isolated. The participants, recipients of two vaccine doses, got either BNT162b2 or mRNA-1273. For these receptors, no antigen is known. Sequenced by immunoSEQ multiplex PCR; TCRdb stores in-frame clones only, minus some. This table has under 50,000 clones, almost 85% appearing once. Sequenced material: CD4+ T cells from PBMCs cultured with HCoV-NL63 spike peptides, taken after COVID-19 vaccination. These receptors came from a human donor who received a COVID-19 vaccine. Some clones in this sample may be carry-over from other donors' samples.

Worth noting for this clone: At one of its ends the junction is not consistent with the germline gene, which may arise from a read error. This rearrangement joins TRBV24-1 to TRBJ2-3; TRBD1 might be the D (6 bases). The CDR3 runs 13 residues. Germline V gives CDR1 KGHDR, CDR2 SFDVKD. CDR3 region: CATTGFSTDTQYF. CDR3 nucleotides: TGTGCGACCACAGGGTTTAGCACAGATACGCAGTATTTT.

This clone was counted between two and nine times. The V call is TRBV19, the J call TRBJ1-1, with 8 positions matching TRBD1. CDR1 LNHDA and CDR2 SQIVND come from the germline V gene (reference sequence). The CDR3 has 15 amino acids. The V segment lost 5 bases and the J segment 4 bases; nucleotides outside the gene matches: 9. CDR3 sequence: CASSAPRGLVTEAFF. The CDR3 DNA is TGTGCCAGTAGTGCCCCCAGGGGGCTGGTCACTGAAGCTTTCTTT.

The rearrangement joins TRBV7-8 to TRBJ1-2, with D perhaps matching TRBD1 (5 bases). Germline lookup yields CDR1 SGHVS and CDR2 FQNEAQ. Trimming removed 1 base at V and 0 bases at J, with 12 bases between. This CDR3 spans 16 amino acids. CDR3 nucleotides: TGTGCCAGCAGCTTAGGGCAGGGAAAAACTAACTATGGCTACACCTTC. Encoded protein: CASSLGQGKTNYGYTF.

The chain is built from TRBV2 and TRBJ2-7; TRBD1 agrees at 7 bases. This CDR3 spans 14 amino acids. Germline loops: CDR1 SNHLY, CDR2 FYNNEI. V dropped 6 bases and J dropped 2; count of bases not matched to a gene: 7. The CDR3: CASSPRTGAYEQYV. CDR3 sequence (DNA): TGTGCCAGCAGCCCCCGGACAGGCGCCTACGAGCAGTACGTC.

This clone was counted between two and nine times. The chain couples TRBV7-7 to TRBJ2-1, with a tentative D call TRBD1 (5 bases). The CDR3 loop spans 15 amino acids. Germline lookup yields CDR1 SSHAT and CDR2 FNYEAQ (reference sequence). V lost 5 bases and J lost 3, with 14 bases in between. This CDR3 reads CASSHDSSIYNEQFF. The CDR3 region has the DNA TGTGCCAGCAGCCACGACAGTAGTATCTACAATGAGCAGTTCTTC.

The gene calls are TRBV18 and TRBJ2-3; no reliable D call. Trimming removed 3 bases from V and 0 bases from J, with 10 bases in between. The CDR3 is 15 amino acids. Germline V gene data show CDR1 as KGHSH and CDR2 as LQKENI. CDR3 residues: CASSPGIGSTDTQYF. CDR3 bases: TGTGCCAGCTCACCGGGTATAGGGAGCACAGATACGCAGTATTTT.

The J gene is TRBJ1-5, the V gene TRBV30; D uncertain. The V gene lost 2 bases and the J gene lost 0 bases, with 5 bases spanning the gap. Germline V gene sequence: CDR1 GTSNPN, CDR2 SVGIG (reference sequence). This CDR3 is built from 13 residues. As DNA, the CDR3 is TGTGCCTGGAGTTCGGGTAGCAATCAGCCCCAGCATTTT. It is translated as CAWSSGSNQPQHF.

The table lists this clone with a count of one. V usage is TRBV4-3 and J usage is TRBJ2-3, with 7 positions matching TRBD2. The CDR3 has 13 residues. Germline CDR1 LGHNA, CDR2 YSLEER. In nucleotides, the CDR3 is TGCGCAGCGGGGCACCCTAGCACAGATACGCAGTATTTT. Residues: CAAGHPSTDTQYF.

The chain links TRBV19 to TRBJ1-5; D is uncertain. Germline lookup yields CDR1 LNHDA and CDR2 SQIVND (reference sequence). The CDR3 sequence is 17 residues long. Trimming removed 2 bases at V and 1 base at J, with 15 bases between. The CDR3 coding sequence is TGTGCCAGTAGTATATTTGAGTCGGAGGGAAGCAATCAGCCCCAGCATTTT. As protein: CASSIFESEGSNQPQHF.

The V and J genes are TRBV2 and TRBJ2-5; tentative D call: TRBD2 (5 bases). The V end was cut by 5 bases, the J end by 5 bases, with 15 bases between. The CDR3 sequence is 14 residues long. Germline assignment: CDR1 SNHLY and CDR2 FYNNEI. The CDR3: CASSPPAGGETQYF. The CDR3 DNA reads as TGTGCCAGCAGTCCTCCCGCGGGTGGGGAGACCCAGTACTTC.

The chain joins TRBV19 to TRBJ2-1, with a tentative D call TRBD1 (6 bases). V lost 4 bases, J lost 12 bases, and 19 bases lay in between. CDR1 LNHDA and CDR2 SQIVND come from the germline V gene (reference sequence). The CDR3 is 14 amino acids. CDR3 bases: TGTGCCAGTAGTACCGACGTTCAGGGGCTCGGGCAGTTCTTC. Protein: CASSTDVQGLGQFF.

This chain uses TRBV7-2 with TRBJ1-2; the D is unclear. The CDR3 runs to 13 residues. From germline, CDR1 is SGHTA and CDR2 FQGNSA. Trimming left V 1 base short and J 2 bases short, with 5 bases between. As DNA, the CDR3 is TGTGCCAGCAGCTTAGGGAGGAACTATGGCTACACCTTC. It is translated as CASSLGRNYGYTF.

V is TRBV3-1 (or the pseudogene TRBV3-2) and J is TRBJ1-1; D is possibly TRBD1 (5 bases). Germline values: CDR1 LGHDT, CDR2 YNNKEL (reference sequence). This CDR3 comprises 14 residues. Trimming took off 1 base at V and 10 bases at J, with 16 bases between the two ends. The CDR3 DNA reads TGTGCCAGCAGCCAAGCTGGGGGGGATATTGGAGCTTTCTTT. Translated: CASSQAGGDIGAFF.

This sequence joins TRBV11-2 and TRBJ2-6, with no clear D. Between the trimmed V and J ends, which lost 5 bases and 4 bases, there was a span of 6 bases. CDR3 length: 13 amino acids. The germline gives CDR1 SGHAT, CDR2 FQNNGV. The CDR3 reads CASSMIGANVLTF. The DNA of the CDR3 is TGTGCCAGCAGCATGATCGGGGCCAACGTCCTGACTTTC.

The chain joins TRBV9 to TRBJ2-5; D gene unclear. CDR1 is SGDLS, CDR2 YYNGEE, per germline. With 2 bases removed from V and 5 bases from J, the gap between germline ends came to 13 bases. CDR3 length: 14 residues. CDR3 DNA sequence: TGTGCCAGCAGCGTTGCAATAGCTGGGGAGACCCAGTACTTC. Translating it yields CASSVAIAGETQYF. Variable domain in full (rest from reference TRBV9 and TRBJ2-5): DSGVTQTPKHLITATGQRVTLRCSPRSGDLSVYWYQQSLDQGLQFLIQYYNGEERAKGNILERFSAQQFPDLHSELNLSSLELGDSALYFCASSVAIAGETQYFGPGTRLLVL.

This chain uses TRBV7-2 with TRBJ2-1, with D perhaps TRBD2 (5 bases). The CDR3 covers 16 residues. V shed 5 bases and J shed 0 bases, with 14 bases lying between them. Germline lookup yields CDR1 SGHTA and CDR2 FQGNSA. The DNA for the CDR3 is TGTGCCAGCAGCACCCGGACGGGGAGCTCCTACAATGAGCAGTTCTTC. It translates to CASSTRTGSSYNEQFF.

The chain has TRBV24-1 and TRBJ2-1; D is perhaps TRBD2 (6 bases). Germline CDR1 is KGHDR and CDR2 is SFDVKD. Trimming shortened V by 0 bases and J by 3 bases, and 8 bases separated the two germline ends. The CDR3 is 15 residues long. The CDR3 loop reads CATSDLMGGYNEQFF. The CDR3 nucleotides read TGTGCCACCAGTGATTTGATGGGGGGCTACAATGAGCAGTTCTTC.